The 21 T cell receptor beta chains given below trace back to one sample, sequenced in a study of patients and donors after allogeneic stem cell transplantation. Using its own MiXCR run on the RT-PCR reads, TCRdb lists one record per CDR3 protein. The data hold roughly 230,000 distinct CDR3 sequences, with roughly 15% observed a single time. The sequenced sample consisted of blood, either unsorted or a sorted T cell fraction (not recorded which). The source of these receptors is a human donor who was either an allogeneic HSCT recipient or a stem cell or donor lymphocyte infusion donor (not recorded which). It is not recorded whose cells these are; they may come from a transplant donor.

The rearrangement links TRBV12-3 or TRBV12-4 to TRBJ2-1, with 13 bases identical to TRBD2. The CDR3 sequence is 15 residues long. With 5 bases clipped from V and 5 bases from J, the junction kept 3 bases outside the gene matches. The chain's CDR3 is CASSPGLAGDNEQFF. As DNA, the CDR3 is TGTGCCAGCAGTCCAGGACTAGCGGGGGACAATGAGCAGTTCTTC.

This clonotype was seen more than once but under ten times. The V and J genes are TRBV6-4 and TRBJ2-3; D might be TRBD2 (5 bases). The CDR3 covers 13 residues. Germline loops: CDR1 MRHNA, CDR2 SNTAGT. The V and J ends lost 4 bases and 6 bases respectively, with 11 bases between them. The CDR3 DNA sequence: TGTGCCAGCAGTGTCGGGGTAGGGGATACGCAGTATTTT. Translating gives CASSVGVGDTQYF.

This clonotype has just a few counts. The V gene is TRBV7-9, the J gene TRBJ1-1; a possible D gene is TRBD1 (5 bases). The V gene lost 5 bases and the J gene lost 0 bases, with 16 bases spanning the gap. Germline CDR1 reads SEHNR; CDR2 reads FQNEAQ (reference sequence). This CDR3 spans 16 amino acids. The CDR3 loop reads CASSALGTYMNTEAFF. CDR3 nucleotides: TGTGCCAGCAGCGCGCTGGGGACTTACATGAACACTGAAGCTTTCTTT.

The chain carries TRBV11-2 and TRBJ1-1; TRBD1 matches at 7 bases. The V gene's germline CDR1 is SGHAT and CDR2 FQNNGV. The length of the CDR3 is 16 residues. With V trimmed by 4 bases and J by 4 bases, 12 bases remained unmatched. The CDR3 region is CASSSNSGQRITEAFF. CDR3 nucleotide sequence: TGTGCCAGCAGCTCGAATTCGGGACAGAGAATCACTGAAGCTTTCTTT.

The DNA for the CDR3 is TGCAGTGCTAGAGGACTAGCGGGAGAAAAAGATACGCAGTATTTT. This encodes CSARGLAGEKDTQYF. V is TRBV20-1 and J is TRBJ2-3, with TRBD2 identical over 12 bases. Germline trimming cut 1 base from V and 5 bases from J; bases unmatched to any gene: 4. Germline V lookup: CDR1 DFQATT, CDR2 SNEGSKA (reference sequence). This CDR3 contains 15 residues.

The CDR3 region has the DNA TGTGCCAGCAGTAACGCCCCTACTAGTTTTTACTACAATGAGCAGTTCTTC. Its translation: CASSNAPTSFYYNEQFF. The V and J genes are TRBV6-2 or TRBV6-3 and TRBJ2-1; maybe TRBD2 (5 bases). The CDR3 length is 17 residues. The germline V gene encodes CDR1 MNHEY and CDR2 SVGEGT. V lost 5 bases and J 3 bases, leaving 20 bases between the germline ends.

The table lists this clonotype with many counts. The V and J genes are TRBV25-1 and TRBJ2-2, with 7 bases aligning to TRBD2. Per germline, CDR1 MGHDK and CDR2 SYGVNS. This CDR3 contains 15 residues. J lost 4 bases, V lost 5 bases, and 7 bases had no gene match. The CDR3 loop reads CASSSPGGGTGELFF. In nucleotides, the CDR3 is TGTGCCAGCAGTTCTCCGGGAGGAGGCACCGGGGAGCTGTTTTTT. The full variable domain, completed using reference TRBV25-1 and TRBJ2-2, is EADIYQTPRYLVIGTGKKITLECSQTMGHDKMYWYQQDPGMELHLIHYSYGVNSTEKGDLSSESTVSRIRTEHFPLTLESARPSHTSQYLCASSSPGGGTGELFFGEGSRLTVL.

This clonotype appeared a few times. This rearrangement joins TRBV20-1 to TRBJ2-4; weak D call: TRBD1 (6 bases). The V and J ends lost 8 bases and 5 bases respectively, with 16 bases between them. Per germline, CDR1 DFQATT and CDR2 SNEGSKA (reference sequence). The CDR3 runs 13 residues. In nucleotides, the CDR3 is TGCAGTACTCCTAGGGGGTTCGAAAACATTCAGTACTTC. Translating gives CSTPRGFENIQYF.

Many counts were recorded for this clonotype. The gene calls are TRBV28 and TRBJ2-1, with 10 bases identical to TRBD2. Trimming took 3 bases from V and 2 from J; bases not matched to a gene: 1. Germline V gene lookup returns CDR1 MDHEN and CDR2 SYDVKM. The CDR3 has 15 amino acids. CDR3 bases: TGTGCCAGCAGTTTTAGCGGGAGGACCTACAATGAGCAGTTCTTC. Translation gives CASSFSGRTYNEQFF. The variable domain in full, with the rest retrieved from reference TRBV28 and TRBJ2-1, is DVKVTQSSRYLVKRTGEKVFLECVQDMDHENMFWYRQDPGLGLRLIYFSYDVKMKEKGDIPEGYSVSREKKERFSLILESASTNQTSMYLCASSFSGRTYNEQFFGPGTRLTVL.

The rearrangement joins TRBV20-1 to TRBJ2-5; 9 bases are shared with TRBD2. Looked up from germline, CDR1 is DFQATT and CDR2 is SNEGSKA (reference sequence). This CDR3 is built from 18 residues. J was trimmed by 5 bases and V by 0 bases; bases with no gene match: 16. CDR3 amino acids: CSARDQRSGVAGVETQYF. The CDR3 nucleotides read TGCAGTGCTAGAGATCAGAGAAGCGGGGTAGCGGGAGTGGAGACCCAGTACTTC.

This clonotype was seen many times. V is TRBV30 and J is TRBJ2-2; D unresolved. The V gene lost 3 bases and the J gene lost 7 bases, with 12 bases spanning the gap. The CDR3 is 13 residues long. Germline V CDR1 and CDR2: GTSNPN, SVGIG (reference sequence). In nucleotides, the CDR3 is TGTGCCTGGAGCGTGGGCCGTCGCGGGGAGCTGTTTTTT. This sequence encodes CAWSVGRRGELFF.

In this sample, this clonotype turned up many times. The chain is built from TRBV7-2 and TRBJ2-5; 8 bases map to TRBD2. The J segment lost 4 bases and the V segment lost 0 bases, leaving 4 bases of the junction unmatched. The CDR3 sequence is 15 residues long. Germline loops: CDR1 SGHTA, CDR2 FQGNSA. The CDR3 protein is CASSLAAGGGETQYF. In nucleotides, the CDR3 is TGTGCCAGCAGCTTAGCGGCGGGGGGAGGAGAGACCCAGTACTTC.

This clonotype was counted between two and nine times. The chain employs TRBV20-1 and TRBJ2-3; 11 positions agree with TRBD2. Germline CDR1 reads DFQATT; CDR2 reads SNEGSKA (reference sequence). V trimming: 1 base; J trimming: 0 bases; junction bases outside the gene matches: 12. The CDR3 length is 19 residues. The CDR3 loop reads CSARVRGTSGGSSTDTQYF. DNA of the CDR3: TGCAGTGCTAGAGTTAGGGGGACTAGCGGAGGTTCTAGCACAGATACGCAGTATTTT.

This clonotype came up many times. CDR3 in amino acids: CASSLTSGRGGGTQYF. Here the CDR3 DNA reads TGTGCCAGCAGCTTAACGTCGGGGAGGGGCGGAGGTACGCAGTATTTT. The chain has TRBV7-3 and TRBJ2-3; 7 bases align to TRBD2. Germline V gives CDR1 SGHTA, CDR2 FQGTGA. This CDR3 is 16 amino acids long. V gave up 0 bases and J gave up 8 bases; unmatched junction bases: 11.

Remarks on this clonotype: It may be a read error: a sequence one base away is much more abundant. The chain recombines TRBV5-1 with TRBJ2-3, with D perhaps TRBD2 (5 bases). Germline V gene lookup returns CDR1 SGHRS and CDR2 YFSETQ. CDR3 length: 14 residues. With 4 bases removed from V and 3 bases from J, the gap between germline ends came to 12 bases. CDR3 sequence (DNA): TGCGCCAGCAGCCCAGAGGAGCGGACAGATACGCAGTATTTT. Its protein is CASSPEERTDTQYF.

The rearrangement uses TRBV7-8 and TRBJ1-6; perhaps TRBD1 as D (6 bases). V was pared by 1 base and J by 3 bases, with 10 bases between. The length of the CDR3 is 16 residues. CDR1 and CDR2 from the germline V gene are SGHVS and FQNEAQ. Here the CDR3 DNA reads TGTGCCAGCAGCTTAGTCACAGGGCGCTATAATTCACCCCTCCACTTT. It codes for CASSLVTGRYNSPLHF. Full variable domain (missing parts from reference TRBV7-8 and TRBJ1-6): GAGVSQSPRYKVAKRGQDVALRCDPISGHVSLFWYQQALGQGPEFLTYFQNEAQLDKSGLPSDRFFAERPEGSVSTLKIQRTQQEDSAVYLCASSLVTGRYNSPLHFGNGTRLTVT.

The sample holds many counts of this clonotype. CDR3 DNA: TGTGCCATCAGTCCGGGACAGGGTGGGAATCAGCCCCAGCATTTT. It codes for CAISPGQGGNQPQHF. The J gene is TRBJ1-5, the V gene TRBV10-3; 9 positions agree with TRBD1. The V gene end was trimmed by 5 bases and the J gene end by 4 bases; junction bases not matched to a gene: 6. Per germline, CDR1 ENHRY and CDR2 SYGVKD. The CDR3 is made up of 15 amino acids.

This clonotype was seen only a few times. The rearrangement uses TRBV11-2 and TRBJ2-7; the D call may be TRBD1 or TRBD2 (5 bases each). Germline CDR1 is SGHAT and CDR2 is FQNNGV. Deletions cut 0 bases from V and 5 bases from J, with 17 bases between. The CDR3 totals 16 residues. This CDR3 reads CASSLDPNSRGHEQYF. The CDR3 DNA follows: TGTGCCAGCAGCTTAGATCCCAACAGTCGGGGCCACGAGCAGTACTTC.

V and J are TRBV19 and TRBJ2-7; D is ambiguous. Trimming took 0 bases from V and 2 from J, leaving 5 bases between them. Germline V lookup: CDR1 LNHDA, CDR2 SQIVND (reference sequence). CDR3 length equals 13 residues. The CDR3 reads CASSIEAAYEQYF. CDR3 bases: TGTGCCAGTAGTATAGAGGCCGCCTACGAGCAGTACTTC.

This rearrangement joins TRBV6-2 or TRBV6-3 to TRBJ2-3, with 9 bases identical to TRBD1. V shed 8 bases, J shed 6 bases, and the junction held 12 bases outside the gene matches. The CDR3 is made up of 15 amino acids. Per the germline V gene, CDR1 is MNHEY and CDR2 is SVGEGT. Here the CDR3 reads CASAQRGQGPDTQYF. The DNA for the CDR3 is TGTGCCAGCGCCCAGAGGGGACAGGGACCCGATACGCAGTATTTT.

The chain recombines TRBV19 with TRBJ2-7; D unresolved. V lost 5 bases to trimming and J lost 3 bases, with 11 bases between them. The CDR3 runs to 13 residues. Germline V gene lookup returns CDR1 LNHDA and CDR2 SQIVND (reference sequence). The chain's CDR3 is CASSVGPYYEQYF. The CDR3, as DNA: TGTGCCAGTAGTGTCGGGCCCTACTACGAGCAGTACTTC.